The subject of this entry is one T cell receptor (beta chain). V lost 6 bases and J lost 6; bases outside the gene matches: 7. The CDR3 length is 14 residues. CDR1 MNHEY and CDR2 SMNVEV come from the germline V gene (reference sequence). Only in-frame clones appear in the TCRdb table, and some are missing; sequencing was by immunoSEQ multiplex PCR. The sample yields tens of thousands of clones, 90% to 95% seen once. The sample originates from a study of T cell changes during pregnancy in multiple sclerosis. The chain couples TRBV27 to TRBJ1-1, with 10 bases identical to TRBD1. The TCR originated in a female donor with multiple sclerosis, enrolled in a pregnancy study. Specimen: CD8+ T cells from peripheral blood mononuclear cells, collected before pregnancy. The CDR3 sequence: CASRATGGWAEAFF. The CDR3 DNA reads as TGTGCCAGCAGGGCGACAGGGGGCTGGGCTGAAGCTTTCTTT.